This T cell receptor (beta chain) was observed in a study of T cells after yellow fever vaccination. Study findings and constraints: Abundant clonotypes from the bulk population could have been carried over as contaminants into FACS-sorted repertoires. A minor fraction of clonotypes spanned both CD4 and CD8 compartments.

On this clonotype itself: The antigen remains undetermined.

CDR3 length: 14 amino acids. Trimming removed 3 bases at V and 1 base at J, with 9 bases between. Per the germline V gene, CDR1 is DFQATT and CDR2 is SNEGSKA (reference sequence). In TCRdb, the 5' RACE reads were re-called with MiXCR into one record per CDR3 protein. There are around 590,000 distinct CDR3 sequences in the sample; more than 9% occur only once, and more than 13% lies in the top ten. This chain connects TRBV20-1 to TRBJ2-2; D is uncertain. The sequences come from PBMCs, collected on the day of the yellow fever booster vaccination. The TCR sequence derives from a man aged 25-45 years who received the YFV17D yellow fever vaccine. The CDR3: CSASIWENTGELFF. The CDR3 DNA follows: TGCAGTGCTAGTATTTGGGAGAACACCGGGGAGCTGTTTTTT.